The clone carrying this T cell receptor (beta chain) was detected only a few times. The antigen remains unidentified. These data originate in a study of CD8 T cells in ankylosing spondylitis. Germline CDR1 and CDR2: SQVTM and ANQGSEA. The CDR3 contains 16 residues. The V and J ends lost 3 bases and 0 bases, in that order; junction bases with no gene match: 10. Construction of TCR beta libraries was performed using quantitative 5'-RACE with molecular barcodes. Each CDR3 protein gets one entry after TCRdb re-called the 5' RACE reads with MiXCR. The sample gives 650,000 to 800,000 distinct CDR3 sequences, around 19% of which show up once; 19% is in the top ten. Whole-study findings and limits: What appeared characteristic of ankylosing spondylitis blood was a TCR beta motif of eight highly homologous variants. Several of the motif variants were reported before in synovial fluid and blood from reactive arthritis.

This TCR was recovered from a male donor with ankylosing spondylitis. This chain connects TRBV29-1 to TRBJ1-1; 7 positions agree with TRBD1. The source material was blood, either unsorted or a sorted T cell fraction (not recorded which). The CDR3 DNA sequence: TGCAGCGTTGATAGGGGGCGAGCGCTGATGAACACTGAAGCTTTCTTT. It specifies CSVDRGRALMNTEAFF.